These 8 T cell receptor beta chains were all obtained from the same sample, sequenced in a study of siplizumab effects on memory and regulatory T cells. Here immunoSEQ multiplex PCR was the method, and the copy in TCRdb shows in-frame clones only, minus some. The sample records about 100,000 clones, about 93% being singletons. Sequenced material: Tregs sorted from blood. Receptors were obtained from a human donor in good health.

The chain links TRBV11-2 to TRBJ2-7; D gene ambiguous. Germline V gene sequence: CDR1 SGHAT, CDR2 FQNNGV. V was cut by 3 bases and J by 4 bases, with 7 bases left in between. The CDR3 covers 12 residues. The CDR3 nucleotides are TGTGCCAGCAGCTTTACCCGTTACGAGCAGTACTTC. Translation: CASSFTRYEQYF.

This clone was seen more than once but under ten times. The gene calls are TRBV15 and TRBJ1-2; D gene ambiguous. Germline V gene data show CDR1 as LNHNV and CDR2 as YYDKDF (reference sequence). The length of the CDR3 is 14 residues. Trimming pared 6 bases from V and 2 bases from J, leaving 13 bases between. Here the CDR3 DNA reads TGTGCCACCAGGAGAATTGGGAAGAACTATGGCTACACCTTC. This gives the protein CATRRIGKNYGYTF.

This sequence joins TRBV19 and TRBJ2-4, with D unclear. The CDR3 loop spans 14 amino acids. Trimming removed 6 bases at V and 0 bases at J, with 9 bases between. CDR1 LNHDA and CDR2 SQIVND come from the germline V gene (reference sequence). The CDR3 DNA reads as TGTGCCAGTAGCCCCGGTATAGCCAAAAACATTCAGTACTTC. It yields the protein CASSPGIAKNIQYF.

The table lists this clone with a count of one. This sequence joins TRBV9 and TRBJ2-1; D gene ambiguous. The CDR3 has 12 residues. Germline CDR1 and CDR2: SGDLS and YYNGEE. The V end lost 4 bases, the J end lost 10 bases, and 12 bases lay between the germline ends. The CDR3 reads CASSPGREEQFF. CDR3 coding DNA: TGTGCCAGCAGCCCCGGACGAGAAGAGCAGTTCTTC.

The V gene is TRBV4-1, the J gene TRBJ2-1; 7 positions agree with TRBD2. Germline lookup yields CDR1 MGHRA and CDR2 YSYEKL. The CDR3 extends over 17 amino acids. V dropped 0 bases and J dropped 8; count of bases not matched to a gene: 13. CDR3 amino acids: CASSQDMGRVRGDEQFF. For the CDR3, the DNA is TGCGCCAGCAGCCAAGATATGGGGAGGGTGCGGGGCGATGAGCAGTTCTTC.

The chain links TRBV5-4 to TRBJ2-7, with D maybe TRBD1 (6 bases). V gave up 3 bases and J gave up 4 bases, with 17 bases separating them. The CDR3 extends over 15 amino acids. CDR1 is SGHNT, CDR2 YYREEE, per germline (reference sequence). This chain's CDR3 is CASSSTTGTLYEQYF. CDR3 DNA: TGTGCCAGCAGCTCGACCACCGGGACACTTTACGAGCAGTACTTC.

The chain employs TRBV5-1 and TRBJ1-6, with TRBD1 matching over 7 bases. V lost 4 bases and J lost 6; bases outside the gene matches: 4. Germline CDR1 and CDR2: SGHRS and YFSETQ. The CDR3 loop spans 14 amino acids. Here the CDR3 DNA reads TGCGCCAGCAGCCCGGGACAGCCTAATTCACCCCTCCACTTT. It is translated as CASSPGQPNSPLHF.

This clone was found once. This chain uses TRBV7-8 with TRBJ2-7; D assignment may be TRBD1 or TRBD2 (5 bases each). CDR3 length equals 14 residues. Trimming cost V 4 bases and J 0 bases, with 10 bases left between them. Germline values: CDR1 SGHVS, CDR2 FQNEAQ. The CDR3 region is CASSSRDGSYEQYF. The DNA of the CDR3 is TGTGCCAGCAGCTCCCGGGACGGCTCCTACGAGCAGTACTTC. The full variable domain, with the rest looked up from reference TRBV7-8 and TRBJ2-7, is GAGVSQSPRYKVAKRGQDVALRCDPISGHVSLFWYQQALGQGPEFLTYFQNEAQLDKSGLPSDRFFAERPEGSVSTLKIQRTQQEDSAVYLCASSSRDGSYEQYFGPGTRLTVT.